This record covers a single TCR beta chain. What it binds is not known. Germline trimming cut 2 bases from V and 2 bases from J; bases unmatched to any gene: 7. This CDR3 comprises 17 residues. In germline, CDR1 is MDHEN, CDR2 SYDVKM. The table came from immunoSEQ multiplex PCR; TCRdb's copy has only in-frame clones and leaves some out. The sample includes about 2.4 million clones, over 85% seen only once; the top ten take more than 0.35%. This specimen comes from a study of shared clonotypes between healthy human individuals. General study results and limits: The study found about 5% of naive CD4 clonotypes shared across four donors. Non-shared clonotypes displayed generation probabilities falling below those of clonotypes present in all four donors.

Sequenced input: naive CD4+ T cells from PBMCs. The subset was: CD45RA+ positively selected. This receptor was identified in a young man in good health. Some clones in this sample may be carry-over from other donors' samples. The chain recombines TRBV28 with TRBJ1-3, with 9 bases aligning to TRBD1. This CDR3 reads CASSLENRGLAGNTIYF. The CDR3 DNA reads TGTGCCAGCAGTTTAGAAAACAGGGGGCTGGCTGGAAACACCATATATTTT.